In its sample, the clone carrying this T cell receptor (beta chain) was seen once. Its target is unknown. Using a FACSAria, the CD4+ and CD8+ T cells were sorted from the PBMCs. This entry is derived from a study of CD8+ T cells in alopecia areata. Study results and limitations: Possibly because of HLA-related factors, TCR sharing was less clear across patients than in mice. Sequence data from scalp samples additionally include resident alphabeta T cells of normal skin.

TCR sequencing used cDNA made by reverse transcription of extracted RNA. TCRdb keeps only in-frame clones here, not all; method: immunoSEQ multiplex PCR. The table has under 250,000 clones, roughly three fifths seen once. The origin of this receptor is a human donor in good health. The material sequenced was CD8+ T cells sorted from blood.

The CDR3 region is CASSHQPGLSGANVLTF. The CDR3 nucleotides are TGCGCCAGCAGCCACCAACCGGGGCTCTCTGGGGCCAACGTCCTGACTTTC. The rearrangement uses TRBV4-1 and TRBJ2-6; D may correspond to TRBD1 or TRBD2 (5 bases each). The germline CDR1 and CDR2 sequences are MGHRA and YSYEKL. V dropped 3 bases and J dropped 0 bases, with 12 bases sitting between them. The CDR3 totals 17 residues.